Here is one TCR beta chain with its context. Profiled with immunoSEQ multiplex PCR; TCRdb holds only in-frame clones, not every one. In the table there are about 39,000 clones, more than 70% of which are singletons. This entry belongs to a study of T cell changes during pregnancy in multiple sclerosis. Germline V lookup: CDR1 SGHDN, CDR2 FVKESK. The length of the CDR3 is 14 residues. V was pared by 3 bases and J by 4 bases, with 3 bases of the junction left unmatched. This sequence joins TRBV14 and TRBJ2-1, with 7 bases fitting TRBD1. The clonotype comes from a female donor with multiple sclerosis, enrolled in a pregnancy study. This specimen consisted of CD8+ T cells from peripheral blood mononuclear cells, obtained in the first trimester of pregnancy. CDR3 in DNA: TGTGCCAGCAGCCACCCGGGACAGTACAATGAGCAGTTCTTC. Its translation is CASSHPGQYNEQFF.